This record looks at one T cell receptor (beta chain) sequence and its context. TCRdb reprocessed the 5' RACE reads; each CDR3 protein has one entry and no DNA is given. The sample table includes a few hundred thousand distinct CDR3 sequences. CDR1 is SNHLY, CDR2 FYNNEI, per germline. This CDR3 has 20 amino acids. This sample stems from a study of T cells expressing NK-cell markers. The chain has TRBV2 and TRBJ2-1; TCRdb's D call of TRBD2 is untestable without DNA. The clonotype comes from a woman in her forties or fifties in good health. Sequencing was carried out using blood T cells: a sorted CD56 or NKG2C T cell subset, CD4+ or CD8+ T cells, or bulk PBMC T cells (not recorded which). This chain's CDR3 is CASSSRPQLGLAGAYNEQFF.